The entry below gives a single T cell receptor (beta chain) sequence along with its context. What it recognizes is unknown. Investigators reverse transcribed all isolated RNA, so they sequenced expressed TCRB transcripts. Generated by immunoSEQ multiplex PCR, the TCRdb table keeps only in-frame clones and is missing some. The sample contains under 300,000 clones, 24% of which appear only once. This entry belongs to a study of beta chain features in type 1 diabetes. General observations from the study: There was a moderate but significant shortening of TCRB CDR3s in all four CD4+ subsets of Type 1 diabetes patients. Because the template was cDNA, high-expressing cells might be over-represented.

The V segment lost 4 bases and the J segment 5 bases; nucleotides outside the gene matches: 6. The length of the CDR3 is 14 residues. Per the germline V gene, CDR1 is MNHEY and CDR2 is SMNVEV (reference sequence). Only one heparinised blood draw was taken per donor, and its volume averaged about 120 mL. Isolation of CD4+ naive, central memory, regulatory and stem cell-like memory cells was achieved by sorting via CD45RO/CCR7/CD25/CD127/CD95/CD27. The rearrangement joins TRBV27 to TRBJ2-7, with 9 bases identical to TRBD1. The sample consisted of naive CD4+ T cells from blood. The receptor's source is a woman in her 30s with type 1 diabetes. The CDR3 sequence: CASSSGQGVDEQYF. The CDR3 nucleotides are TGTGCCAGCAGTTCGGGACAGGGTGTGGACGAGCAGTACTTC.